This TCR beta chain was captured in a study of T-cell reconstitution after alpha-beta-depleted transplantation in children. Broader study findings: Alpha-beta T cells about two months after transplant reportedly derived from several hundred expanded graft clones. Recipient T cells and thymic progenitors that survived gave rise to the high TCRbeta diversity observed at day 60 in some patients. Among T cells one year after transplant, newly produced cells accounted for most counts and diversity.

Notes on this clonotype: Its target is not known.

Germline loops: CDR1 MDHEN, CDR2 SYDVKM. The CDR3 runs 13 residues. Trimming took 2 bases from V and 5 from J, leaving 9 bases between them. Construction of the TCRbeta library involved unique molecular identifiers. TCRdb re-called the PCR reads with MiXCR, one entry per CDR3 protein. Here the sample spans roughly 420,000 distinct CDR3 sequences, around 15% being singletons. V and J are TRBV28 and TRBJ2-5; D gene unclear. The sequencing here drew on PBMCs, mostly from graft donor cells, taken 360 days after TCRalphabeta/CD19-depleted stem cell transplant. The sequence derives from a boy younger than two who had a stem cell transplant for Wiskott-Aldrich syndrome, so the T cells may come from the graft donor. The CDR3 nucleotides are TGTGCCAGCAGTTTACTTGGGTGGGAGACCCAGTACTTC. Translated: CASSLLGWETQYF.